One and the same sample provided the 27 T cell receptor beta chains below, sequenced in a study of T-cell reconstitution after alpha-beta-depleted transplantation in children. This sample's TCRbeta library carried unique molecular identifier barcodes. TCRdb fed the PCR reads into MiXCR, producing one record per CDR3 protein. The table lists over 200,000 distinct CDR3 sequences, roughly 9% of them singletons. Sample: PBMCs from the stem cell graft donor, taken from the stem cell graft. The receptors were sampled from a human donor who donated a stem cell graft to a child with acute lymphoblastic leukemia.

This clonotype has a count of ten or more. The chain combines TRBV10-3 with TRBJ2-5; D uncertain. Germline CDR1 and CDR2: ENHRY and SYGVKD. Trimming took 5 bases from V and 3 from J, leaving 7 bases between them. The CDR3 sequence is 12 residues long. The chain's CDR3 is CAISREKETQYF. The CDR3 nucleotides read TGTGCCATCAGTCGAGAGAAAGAGACCCAGTACTTC.

This chain uses TRBV11-1 with TRBJ1-5, with 7 nucleotides matching TRBD1. Germline values: CDR1 SGHAT, CDR2 FQDESV (reference sequence). The ends lost 6 bases at V and 1 base at J; junction bases unmatched: 21. This CDR3 region has 20 residues. CDR3 nucleotide sequence: TGTGCCAGCAGTCGGGAGCATCCGGGACAGAAGACACTAAGCAATCAGCCCCAGCATTTT. It is translated as CASSREHPGQKTLSNQPQHF.

This clonotype was detected a few times. The chain links TRBV11-2 to TRBJ2-5; TRBD2 matches at 9 bases. Germline assignment: CDR1 SGHAT and CDR2 FQNNGV. The CDR3 loop spans 18 amino acids. Trimming took 2 bases from V and 0 from J; bases not matched to a gene: 10. In DNA form, the CDR3 reads TGTGCCAGCAGCTTAAAGCTAGCGGGGCACCTGTACCAAGAGACCCAGTACTTC. Its protein is CASSLKLAGHLYQETQYF.

There are many counts of this clonotype. This chain joins TRBV18 and TRBJ2-7; D is perhaps TRBD1 or TRBD2 (6 bases each). Germline V gene lookup returns CDR1 KGHSH and CDR2 LQKENI. The CDR3 runs 15 residues. V was pared by 6 bases and J by 6 bases, with 21 bases between. The CDR3 region is CASSLKGGAPAEQYF. CDR3 DNA: TGTGCCAGCTCCCTTAAGGGGGGCGCGCCTGCCGAGCAGTACTTC.

This clonotype was recorded a few times. This chain links TRBV10-2 with TRBJ2-4; D is ambiguous. Trimming left V 1 base short and J 4 bases short, with 5 bases between. This CDR3 is built from 13 residues. Per germline, CDR1 WSHSY and CDR2 SAAADI. Here the CDR3 DNA reads TGCGCCAGCAGTGAGTGGCTGAAAAACATTCAGTACTTC. This translates into CASSEWLKNIQYF.

This clonotype appeared a few times. The CDR3 loop is CASSGGQSSGNTIYF. Written as DNA, the CDR3 is TGTGCCTCCTCGGGGGGGCAGAGCTCTGGAAACACCATATATTTT. V gene TRBV4-2 combines with J gene TRBJ1-3, with D possibly TRBD1 on 6 matching bases. This CDR3 has 15 residues. The V gene lost 11 bases and the J gene lost 0 bases, with 17 bases spanning the gap. Germline-derived CDR1 and CDR2 are LGHNA and YNFKEQ.

The rearrangement uses TRBV6-2 or TRBV6-3 and TRBJ1-1, with a tentative D call TRBD1 (5 bases). The CDR3 sequence is 13 residues long. V gave up 2 bases and J gave up 8 bases, with 12 bases separating them. The germline CDR1 and CDR2 sequences are MNHEY and SVGEGT. The CDR3 here is CASSYPVRGEAFF. CDR3 in DNA: TGTGCCAGCAGTTACCCTGTTCGGGGGGAAGCTTTCTTT.

This clonotype has ten or more counts. CDR3 loop: CSVAIDETKQFF. The DNA for the CDR3 is TGCAGCGTTGCTATTGACGAGACAAAGCAGTTCTTC. The chain combines TRBV29-1 with TRBJ2-1, with unresolved D. Germline V gene sequence: CDR1 SQVTM, CDR2 ANQGSEA. Trimming took 4 bases from V and 11 from J, leaving 15 bases between them. CDR3 size: 12 residues.

This clonotype was recorded a few times. This rearrangement joins TRBV20-1 to TRBJ2-3; 7 positions match TRBD2. V trimming: 5 bases; J trimming: 1 base; junction bases outside the gene matches: 6. Per the germline V gene, CDR1 is DFQATT and CDR2 is SNEGSKA (reference sequence). The CDR3 sequence is 14 residues long. DNA for the CDR3: TGCAGTGCTCCCCCAGCGGGGCGCACAGATACGCAGTATTTT. Translation: CSAPPAGRTDTQYF.

This chain connects TRBV19 to TRBJ1-5; TRBD1 matches 11 bases. Germline V gene lookup returns CDR1 LNHDA and CDR2 SQIVND (reference sequence). The CDR3 loop spans 16 amino acids. With 6 bases clipped from V and 0 bases from J, the junction kept 4 bases outside the gene matches. CDR3 loop: CASRGQGAFSNQPQHF. The CDR3 DNA sequence: TGTGCCAGTAGAGGACAGGGGGCGTTTAGCAATCAGCCCCAGCATTTT. Drawing the rest from reference TRBV19 and TRBJ1-5, the complete variable domain is DGGITQSPKYLFRKEGQNVTLSCEQNLNHDAMYWYRQDPGQGLRLIYYSQIVNDFQKGDIAEGYSVSREKKESFPLTVTSAQKNPTAFYLCASRGQGAFSNQPQHFGDGTRLSIL.

The sample holds a few counts of this clonotype. V and J are TRBV27 and TRBJ1-1; D possibly corresponds to TRBD1 (6 bases). Per the germline V gene, CDR1 is MNHEY and CDR2 is SMNVEV (reference sequence). V was clipped by 3 bases and J by 5 bases, with 16 bases between them. This CDR3 has 15 amino acids. Written as DNA, the CDR3 is TGTGCCAGCAGTTTTATCGGGGGCTTGGGGACTGAAGCTTTCTTT. As protein: CASSFIGGLGTEAFF.

Comments on this clonotype: This CDR3 is missing its conserved last phenylalanine or tryptophan, likely due to a read error. The V gene is TRBV20-1, the J gene TRBJ1-2; 9 bases line up with TRBD1. The germline V gene encodes CDR1 DFQATT and CDR2 SNEGSKA (reference sequence). V was clipped by 6 bases and J by 2 bases; unmatched bases: 7. This CDR3 has 14 residues. The CDR3 DNA is TGCAGTGCGGAGACCGGGACAGGGAACTATGGCTACACCTTA. The encoded protein is CSAETGTGNYGYTL.

The CDR3 here is CASSPEVGQGLSYEQYF. The CDR3 DNA sequence: TGTGCCAGTAGCCCTGAAGTTGGGCAGGGGCTCAGCTACGAGCAGTACTTC. The chain recombines TRBV19 with TRBJ2-7; TRBD1 is a possible D gene (6 bases). Germline assignment: CDR1 LNHDA and CDR2 SQIVND (reference sequence). This CDR3 has 17 residues. V was pared by 6 bases and J by 3 bases, with 24 bases between.

This clonotype was recorded at least ten times. The chain carries TRBV4-3 and TRBJ1-4; D call uncertain. The CDR3 is 15 amino acids. Trimming shortened V by 2 bases and J by 5 bases, and 12 bases separated the two germline ends. The germline V gene encodes CDR1 LGHNA and CDR2 YSLEER. In DNA form, the CDR3 reads TGCGCCAGCAGCCAAATTAGAGCGGTCAATGAAAAACTGTTTTTT. Translation: CASSQIRAVNEKLFF.

This chain connects TRBV6-2 or TRBV6-3 to TRBJ1-2; tentative D call: TRBD1 (6 bases). Trimming left V 8 bases short and J 5 bases short, with 36 bases between. Germline loops: CDR1 MNHEY, CDR2 SVGEGT. The CDR3 sequence is 20 residues long. The CDR3 bases are TGTGCCAGCGCCGCCGGTGGGGGTACTCAGCTGGCGACAGGCTATTATGGCTACACCTTC. Its translation: CASAAGGGTQLATGYYGYTF.

This clonotype was seen at least ten times. The chain couples TRBV6-5 to TRBJ1-3, with D maybe TRBD1 (5 bases). Trimming removed 0 bases from V and 4 bases from J, with 16 bases in between. Looked up from germline, CDR1 is MNHEY and CDR2 is SVGAGI. The CDR3 consists of 17 residues. CDR3 nucleotides: TGTGCCAGCAGTTACTCCGCACAAGGGGTGAAAGGAAACACCATATATTTT. The encoded protein is CASSYSAQGVKGNTIYF.

This clonotype was observed many times. This chain uses TRBV6-5 with TRBJ1-2; a weak D match, TRBD1 (5 bases). With 6 bases removed from V and 0 bases from J, the gap between germline ends came to 17 bases. The CDR3 is made up of 16 amino acids. Germline loops: CDR1 MNHEY, CDR2 SVGAGI. Here the CDR3 reads CASSRGAPTPNYGYTF. CDR3 DNA: TGTGCCAGCAGCCGAGGGGCACCGACGCCTAACTATGGCTACACCTTC.

The chain carries TRBV25-1 and TRBJ2-1, with D perhaps given as TRBD1 or TRBD2 (7 bases each). Germline CDR1 reads MGHDK; CDR2 reads SYGVNS. CDR3 length: 15 residues. V shed 4 bases and J shed 8 bases, with 18 bases lying between them. CDR3 protein: CASSAEGGGSDEQFF. The CDR3 bases are TGTGCCAGCAGTGCTGAGGGAGGGGGCTCGGATGAGCAGTTCTTC.

The sample holds a few counts of this clonotype. The chain joins TRBV15 to TRBJ1-5; D may be TRBD1 (6 bases). Germline CDR1 LNHNV, CDR2 YYDKDF (reference sequence). This CDR3 contains 16 residues. V was shortened by 3 bases and J by 7 bases, with 19 bases between the two germline ends. The CDR3 is CATSSGGQGEGQPQHF. The CDR3, as DNA: TGTGCCACCAGCAGTGGGGGGCAAGGGGAGGGCCAGCCCCAGCATTTT.

There are many counts of this clonotype. The rearrangement links TRBV5-1 to TRBJ2-1; 10 bases align to TRBD2. Germline V CDR1 and CDR2: SGHRS, YFSETQ. The trim removed 3 bases at V and 5 bases at J, leaving 5 bases unmatched. CDR3 length: 15 amino acids. DNA of the CDR3: TGCGCCAGCAGCTACACTAGCGGGGTCGACAATGAGCAGTTCTTC. Translated, it gives CASSYTSGVDNEQFF.

This clonotype was picked up many times. This chain connects TRBV7-6 to TRBJ2-7; possible D gene TRBD1, 6 bases. This CDR3 has 13 amino acids. V lost 4 bases, J lost 2 bases, and 9 bases lay in between. Per germline, CDR1 SGHVS and CDR2 FNYEAQ. CDR3 sequence: CASSSGTPYEQYF. The CDR3 nucleotides read TGTGCCAGCAGCTCCGGGACACCCTACGAGCAGTACTTC.

V is TRBV7-2 and J is TRBJ2-5; 9 positions match TRBD2. This CDR3 comprises 16 residues. Germline values: CDR1 SGHTA, CDR2 FQGNSA. With 5 bases clipped from V and 5 bases from J, the junction kept 12 bases outside the gene matches. The CDR3 protein is CASSTWVAGEVETQYF. Here the CDR3 DNA reads TGTGCCAGCAGCACCTGGGTAGCGGGGGAGGTGGAGACCCAGTACTTC.

In this sample, this clonotype turned up a few times. V gene TRBV4-3 combines with J gene TRBJ1-5; 10 nucleotides align to TRBD1. Looked up from germline, CDR1 is LGHNA and CDR2 is YSLEER. The CDR3 loop spans 15 amino acids. After removal of 2 bases from V and 7 bases from J, the junction contained 5 bases not matched to a gene. The CDR3 coding sequence is TGCGCCAGCAGCCAATCGACAGGGGGCGGGCAGCCCCAGCATTTT. Amino acids: CASSQSTGGGQPQHF.

The chain links TRBV27 to TRBJ1-6, with TRBD1 matching 7 bases. The germline gives CDR1 MNHEY, CDR2 SMNVEV (reference sequence). There are 15 residues in the CDR3. Trimming at V came to 4 bases and at J to 6 bases, leaving 6 bases not matched to a gene. For the CDR3, the DNA is TGTGCCAGCAGTTCGCCAGGGGGAAGTAATTCACCCCTCCACTTT. Translation: CASSSPGGSNSPLHF.

As regards this clonotype: At one of its ends the junction is not consistent with the germline gene, which may arise from a read error. V is TRBV4-3 and J is TRBJ2-7; no reliable D call. The CDR3 has 9 amino acids. The germline CDR1 and CDR2 sequences are LGHNA and YSLEER. The CDR3 sequence: CASSQDPKF. The CDR3 nucleotides read TGCGCCAGCAGCCAAGACCCGAAATTC.

V usage is TRBV6-2 or TRBV6-3 and J usage is TRBJ2-5, with 9 bases aligning to TRBD2. This CDR3 has 16 residues. Germline V gene data show CDR1 as MNHEY and CDR2 as SVGEGT. V lost 2 bases and J lost 2; bases outside the gene matches: 6. CDR3 nucleotides: TGTGCCAGCAGTTACAGGTCTAGCGGGGCACAAGAGACCCAGTACTTC. Translated, it gives CASSYRSSGAQETQYF.

This clonotype turned up a few times. The chain combines TRBV5-1 with TRBJ2-2; TRBD1 aligns across 10 bases. V gave up 4 bases and J gave up 4 bases; unmatched junction bases: 13. This CDR3 has 18 amino acids. CDR1 and CDR2 (germline): SGHRS, YFSETQ. The CDR3 bases are TGCGCCAGCAGCCTTCAACCGACAGGGGGCTTGGCCACCGGGGAGCTGTTTTTT. Translation: CASSLQPTGGLATGELFF.